Presented here are 8 T cell receptor beta chains from one specimen sequenced in a study of Ad26.COV2.S vaccination and SARS-CoV-2 variants (dated by TCRdb to about 2021). Library construction relied on the immunoSEQ multiplex PCR assay. TCRdb took over this immuneACCESS table, retaining in-frame rearrangements with V and J assigned. Such tables are incomplete; in checked studies, under half of the missing clones stem from an unresolved V gene, and the remainder is unexplained. Present in this sample are around 450,000 clones, 80% to 95% of which were seen just once. The top ten constitute around 4.2% of the sample. In light of the paper, this sample's treatment or condition label describes: about 20 received Ad26.COV2.S at low or high dose, single or two shots; about five received placebo; per-sample allocation not given. For vaccine and placebo recipients, repertoires were sequenced using samples collected on day 63 after the first injection.

Source: peripheral blood, taken in a trial of Ad26.COV2.S vaccine versus placebo. Every receptor here comes from a person between 18 and 65 years old who received the Ad26.COV2.S COVID-19 vaccine or a placebo.

This sequence joins TRBV7-8 and TRBJ2-3; 8 bases are a match to TRBD1. Germline lookup yields CDR1 SGHVS and CDR2 FQNEAQ. The CDR3 is 15 amino acids. V was clipped by 5 bases and J by 6 bases; unmatched bases: 10. The CDR3 sequence: CASSATGAVGDTQYF. As DNA, the CDR3 is TGTGCCAGCAGCGCGACAGGGGCAGTCGGGGATACGCAGTATTTT.

This rearrangement joins TRBV27 to TRBJ1-5, with unresolved D. This CDR3 is built from 13 residues. Germline V gene data show CDR1 as MNHEY and CDR2 as SMNVEV (reference sequence). The germline V and J ends were trimmed by 3 bases and 3 bases, with 6 bases remaining between them. CDR3 sequence: CASSFLVNQPQHF. CDR3 nucleotide sequence: TGTGCCAGCAGTTTTCTGGTCAATCAGCCCCAGCATTTT.

The chain carries TRBV4-2 and TRBJ2-7, with a possible D match to TRBD2 (6 bases). Trimming took 0 bases from V and 0 from J, leaving 12 bases between them. CDR3 length: 16 amino acids. Germline V gene sequence: CDR1 LGHNA, CDR2 YNFKEQ. The CDR3 DNA reads as TGTGCCAGCAGCCAAGAGCCGGGGGTAAGCTCCTACGAGCAGTACTTC. This translates into CASSQEPGVSSYEQYF.

V and J are TRBV3-1 (or the pseudogene TRBV3-2) and TRBJ2-3, with D possibly TRBD2 on 5 matching bases. This CDR3 is built from 17 residues. V dropped 1 base and J dropped 4 bases, with 18 bases sitting between them. The germline gives CDR1 LGHDT, CDR2 YNNKEL (reference sequence). The CDR3 coding sequence is TGTGCCAGCAGCCAAGGGAAAAGTGGGGAGAACCCAGATACGCAGTATTTT. It translates to CASSQGKSGENPDTQYF.

This chain connects TRBV3-1 (or the pseudogene TRBV3-2) to TRBJ2-3; D is perhaps TRBD2 (7 bases). This CDR3 contains 17 residues. In germline, CDR1 is LGHDT, CDR2 YNNKEL (reference sequence). Trimming removed 0 bases from V and 2 bases from J, with 15 bases in between. CDR3 sequence: CASSQDGEGGDTDTQYF. DNA for the CDR3: TGTGCCAGCAGCCAAGACGGGGAAGGGGGGGACACAGATACGCAGTATTTT.

The chain has TRBV10-3 and TRBJ2-5, with unresolved D. V was trimmed by 6 bases and J by 3 bases, leaving 5 bases between them. In germline, CDR1 is ENHRY, CDR2 SYGVKD. The CDR3 contains 11 residues. CDR3: CAIRAEETQYF. For the CDR3, the DNA is TGTGCCATCAGGGCTGAAGAGACCCAGTACTTC.

The rearrangement joins TRBV9 to TRBJ2-3; 8 bases agree with TRBD2. Trimming at V came to 3 bases and at J to 1 base, leaving 7 bases not matched to a gene. CDR3 length: 16 residues. Germline V gives CDR1 SGDLS, CDR2 YYNGEE. The CDR3 DNA reads TGTGCCAGCAGCGCCTCTCTAGCGGGCCGCACAGATACGCAGTATTTT. Its translation is CASSASLAGRTDTQYF.

This clone occurred a few times. This rearrangement joins TRBV27 to TRBJ1-6; possibly TRBD1 for D (6 bases). V dropped 4 bases and J dropped 5 bases, with 12 bases sitting between them. The CDR3 has 15 amino acids. Germline lookup yields CDR1 MNHEY and CDR2 SMNVEV (reference sequence). This CDR3 is CASSSYRANNSPLHF. In DNA, the CDR3 is TGTGCCAGCAGTTCTTACAGGGCGAATAATTCACCCCTCCACTTT.